The clone carrying this TCR beta chain was seen ten or more times. The target antigen is unknown. These data are taken from a study of regulatory T cells in long-lasting Graves disease. Study findings and constraints: When disease was persistent, TRBV28, TRBJ1-2 and TRBJ2-5 were the favored segments. Among persistent patients, a larger number of public clonotypes were shared (around 3,000) than among newly diagnosed patients (just over 950).

The TCR beta library used iRepertoire HTBI primers with Arm-PCR amplification of CDR3. TCRdb itself ran the multiplex PCR reads through MiXCR, one entry per CDR3 protein. The table shows 450,000 to 600,000 distinct CDR3 sequences, with 13% occurring only once. Specified time point: newly diagnosed GD, antithyroid drugs for less than 3 months. Construction of the TCR library relied on RNA isolated from PBMCs. Patients were from an endocrinology department in Xi'an, China. The V end was cut by 4 bases, the J end by 8 bases, with 14 bases between. This CDR3 spans 14 amino acids. CDR1 is KGHDR, CDR2 SFDVKD, per germline. These data also formed part of another study, on T cells in Graves' hyperthyroidism and ophthalmopathy. That source notes: Blood held most thyroid clonotypes expanded above 0.001 frequency.

This chain joins TRBV24-1 and TRBJ2-1; D not certain. This clonotype was sampled from a man younger than 40 with Graves disease. The sample here was peripheral blood mononuclear cells (PBMCs), taken at new diagnosis, from a patient treated with antithyroid drugs. The CDR3 region has the DNA TGTGCCACCAGTGACACGTCATTCCCCCATGAGCAGTTCTTC. Its protein product is CATSDTSFPHEQFF.